This T cell receptor beta chain came from a study of PD-1 blockade in mismatch repair-deficient tumors. Study observations and caveats: Rapid post-treatment expansion, then contraction, generally preceding radiologic response, marked tumor-resident clones.

Three pembrolizumab responders had their TCRs sequenced. Assay: immunoSEQ multiplex PCR; the TCRdb copy retains only in-frame clones and omits some. This table has about 84,000 clones, approximately 84% appearing once. This clone showed up just once. Its antigen is still unknown. The germline V gene encodes CDR1 SGHTA and CDR2 FQGTGA. The CDR3 has 13 residues. V was pared by 3 bases and J by 7 bases, with 5 bases of the junction left unmatched. V usage is TRBV7-3 and J usage is TRBJ1-2, with 7 bases lining up with TRBD1. The source material was peripheral blood, sampled 12 weeks after starting pembrolizumab. The TCR was taken from an adult with mismatch repair-deficient cancer. The CDR3: CASSFDREGGYTF. The CDR3 DNA follows: TGTGCCAGCAGCTTTGACAGGGAGGGTGGCTACACCTTC. Full variable domain (missing parts from reference TRBV7-3 and TRBJ1-2): GAGVSQTPSNKVTEKGKYVELRCDPISGHTALYWYRQSLGQGPEFLIYFQGTGAADDSGLPNDRFFAVRPEGSVSTLKIQRTERGDSAVYLCASSFDREGGYTFGSGTRLTVV.